These 20 T cell receptor beta chains share one sample of origin, sequenced in a study of cytomegalovirus exposure and HLA in healthy donors. Generated by immunoSEQ multiplex PCR, the TCRdb table keeps only in-frame clones and is missing some. Of about 98,000 clones listed, about 90% are singletons. The specimen sequenced was PBMCs. The source of these receptors is a man between 18 and 35 years old in good health and CMV-seropositive.

V and J are TRBV6-6 and TRBJ2-2, with a possible D match to TRBD1 (6 bases). Trimming pared 11 bases from V and 6 bases from J, leaving 13 bases between. CDR1 is MNHNY and CDR2 is SVGAGI in the germline V gene (reference sequence). This CDR3 has 12 amino acids. The CDR3 loop is CAVTEGAGELFF. DNA of the CDR3: TGTGCCGTCACCGAGGGGGCCGGGGAGCTGTTTTTT.

This clone came up once. The V and J genes are TRBV7-2 and TRBJ1-3; D is perhaps TRBD1 (6 bases). Per germline, CDR1 SGHTA and CDR2 FQGNSA. Trimming pared 5 bases from V and 4 bases from J, leaving 21 bases between. The CDR3 has 17 residues. CDR3 nucleotide sequence: TGTGCCAGCAGCGAATCTTCAGGGGCAGGTTTCGGAAACACCATATATTTT. Its protein product is CASSESSGAGFGNTIYF. Complete variable domain (other parts from reference TRBV7-2 and TRBJ1-3): GAGVSQSPSNKVTEKGKDVELRCDPISGHTALYWYRQSLGQGLEFLIYFQGNSAPDKSGLPSDRFSAERTGGSVSTLTIQRTQQEDSAVYLCASSESSGAGFGNTIYFGEGSWLTVV.

The V gene is TRBV4-3, the J gene TRBJ1-1, with TRBD1 matching over 7 bases. Germline CDR1 is LGHNA and CDR2 is YSLEER. The CDR3 contains 16 residues. The V segment lost 1 base and the J segment 4 bases; nucleotides outside the gene matches: 9. CDR3 bases: TGCGCCAGCAGCCAAGGCCTAGGGGGCGGTTTCACTGAAGCTTTCTTT. Protein sequence: CASSQGLGGGFTEAFF.

This clone was observed a single time. The gene calls are TRBV7-2 and TRBJ2-1; 15 nucleotides align to TRBD2. The CDR3 sequence is 14 residues long. Germline trimming cut 5 bases from V and 9 bases from J; bases unmatched to any gene: 2. Germline V gene sequence: CDR1 SGHTA, CDR2 FQGNSA. In nucleotides, the CDR3 is TGTGCCAGCAGCCAGGGACTAGCGGGAGGTGAGCAGTTCTTC. Residues: CASSQGLAGGEQFF.

The chain recombines TRBV11-3 with TRBJ2-1, with TRBD2 identical over 13 bases. Per the germline V gene, CDR1 is SGHNT and CDR2 is YENEEA. The V and J ends lost 1 base and 7 bases, in that order; junction bases with no gene match: 1. The CDR3 runs 15 residues. The CDR3 loop is CASSLGTSGGNEQFF. The CDR3 DNA sequence: TGTGCCAGCAGCTTAGGGACTAGCGGGGGTAATGAGCAGTTCTTC.

V usage is TRBV4-1 and J usage is TRBJ2-1, with D possibly being TRBD2 (5 bases). CDR1 and CDR2 (germline): MGHRA, YSYEKL. The CDR3 totals 18 residues. V lost 4 bases and J 8 bases, leaving 27 bases between the germline ends. CDR3 residues: CASSPGLRLTPLVDEQFF. For the CDR3, the DNA is TGCGCCAGCAGCCCCGGGCTTAGACTAACCCCCCTTGTCGATGAGCAGTTCTTC.

The chain carries TRBV9 and TRBJ2-7, with 7 bases lining up with TRBD2. Germline V gene data show CDR1 as SGDLS and CDR2 as YYNGEE. V was pared by 0 bases and J by 5 bases, with 8 bases of the junction left unmatched. This CDR3 comprises 15 residues. In DNA, the CDR3 is TGTGCCAGCAGCGTAGGGATCACTAGCGTGAACGAGCAGTACTTC. Its protein is CASSVGITSVNEQYF. Full variable domain (missing parts from reference TRBV9 and TRBJ2-7): DSGVTQTPKHLITATGQRVTLRCSPRSGDLSVYWYQQSLDQGLQFLIQYYNGEERAKGNILERFSAQQFPDLHSELNLSSLELGDSALYFCASSVGITSVNEQYFGPGTRLTVT.

This clone was picked up one time. The chain links TRBV18 to TRBJ2-3; 8 nucleotides match TRBD1. Trimming took 5 bases from V and 2 from J; bases not matched to a gene: 3. The CDR3 consists of 14 residues. From germline, CDR1 is KGHSH and CDR2 LQKENI. CDR3: CASSSGGFTDTQYF. The CDR3 bases are TGTGCCAGCTCATCAGGGGGCTTCACAGATACGCAGTATTTT.

The gene calls are TRBV10-1 and TRBJ2-5; no reliable D call. Germline V gene sequence: CDR1 WNHNN, CDR2 SYGVQD (reference sequence). The CDR3 totals 14 residues. The ends were cut back, 0 bases at V and 5 bases at J, with 10 bases in the middle. CDR3: CASSESGRLETQYF. The CDR3 DNA reads as TGCGCCAGCAGTGAGTCTGGCAGGCTCGAGACCCAGTACTTC.

This clone came up once. The chain links TRBV6-6 to TRBJ2-7; tentative D call: TRBD1 (6 bases). The germline V and J ends were trimmed by 0 bases and 4 bases, with 10 bases remaining between them. CDR3 size: 14 residues. Germline V lookup: CDR1 MNHNY, CDR2 SVGAGI (reference sequence). The CDR3, as DNA: TGTGCCAGCAGTTACTCGCAGGGGAGATACGAGCAGTACTTC. The encoded protein is CASSYSQGRYEQYF.

This chain connects TRBV18 to TRBJ1-1, with D unclear. The V and J ends lost 5 bases and 5 bases respectively, with 15 bases between them. The CDR3 is made up of 14 amino acids. The V gene's germline CDR1 is KGHSH and CDR2 LQKENI. DNA for the CDR3: TGTGCCAGCTCAAGGAGTGTAGCGAGAACTGAAGCTTTCTTT. It yields the protein CASSRSVARTEAFF.

This clone was observed once. The gene calls are TRBV25-1 and TRBJ2-5; no clear D. The V and J ends lost 1 base and 5 bases respectively, with 11 bases between them. CDR1 and CDR2 (germline): MGHDK, SYGVNS. This CDR3 contains 14 residues. CDR3 in DNA: TGTGCCAGCAGTGAATTACCAGGCCTGGAGACCCAGTACTTC. Translation gives CASSELPGLETQYF.

The chain is built from TRBV6-1 and TRBJ2-7; TRBD1 matches at 8 bases. V was clipped by 1 base and J by 2 bases; unmatched bases: 1. This CDR3 region has 14 residues. Germline lookup yields CDR1 MNHNS and CDR2 SASEGT. The CDR3 DNA is TGTGCCAGCAGTGAAGTGGGACAGGCCTACGAGCAGTACTTC. As protein: CASSEVGQAYEQYF.

V and J are TRBV19 and TRBJ2-7; 7 bases line up with TRBD2. Germline CDR1 reads LNHDA; CDR2 reads SQIVND (reference sequence). The CDR3 is 16 amino acids. V trimming: 5 bases; J trimming: 2 bases; junction bases outside the gene matches: 12. The CDR3 nucleotides read TGTGCCAGTAGTCTTACTGGCGGGAGTTTCACCTACGAGCAGTACTTC. This translates into CASSLTGGSFTYEQYF.

J is TRBJ2-1 and V is TRBV2, with TRBD2 matching over 11 bases. CDR1 and CDR2 from the germline V gene are SNHLY and FYNNEI. The V and J ends lost 8 bases and 5 bases, in that order; junction bases with no gene match: 5. This CDR3 is built from 14 residues. CDR3 region: CASQGTSGNNEQFF. The CDR3 DNA sequence: TGTGCCAGCCAGGGGACTAGCGGAAACAATGAGCAGTTCTTC. Full variable domain (missing parts from reference TRBV2 and TRBJ2-1): EPEVTQTPSHQVTQMGQEVILRCVPISNHLYFYWYRQILGQKVEFLVSFYNNEISEKSEIFDDQFSVERPDGSNFTLKIRSTKLEDSAMYFCASQGTSGNNEQFFGPGTRLTVL.

The chain links TRBV4-1 to TRBJ1-1; D is perhaps TRBD1 (5 bases). This CDR3 comprises 16 residues. From germline, CDR1 is MGHRA and CDR2 YSYEKL. Trimming left V 0 bases short and J 4 bases short, with 15 bases between. CDR3 amino acids: CASSQDPGGPITEAFF. The DNA of the CDR3 is TGCGCCAGCAGCCAAGATCCCGGGGGTCCGATCACTGAAGCTTTCTTT.

This clone was seen once. The V call is TRBV27, the J call TRBJ2-7; 9 nucleotides agree with TRBD1. This CDR3 comprises 15 residues. Per the germline V gene, CDR1 is MNHEY and CDR2 is SMNVEV (reference sequence). V was pared by 6 bases and J by 2 bases, with 8 bases of the junction left unmatched. CDR3 sequence: CASSIAGTGTYEQYF. The CDR3 DNA sequence: TGTGCCAGCAGCATAGCCGGGACAGGGACCTACGAGCAGTACTTC.

This chain connects TRBV29-1 to TRBJ2-3; 14 nucleotides line up with TRBD2. Germline values: CDR1 SQVTM, CDR2 ANQGSEA. The CDR3 loop spans 15 amino acids. The V gene end was trimmed by 3 bases and the J gene end by 7 bases; junction bases not matched to a gene: 6. Here the CDR3 DNA reads TGCAGCGTTGATCGCGGGACTAGCGGGAGAAATACGCAGTATTTT. It specifies CSVDRGTSGRNTQYF.

This clone was detected once. The chain has TRBV18 and TRBJ2-7; tentatively, D is TRBD2 (6 bases). Per germline, CDR1 KGHSH and CDR2 LQKENI. This CDR3 region has 16 residues. The V gene lost 3 bases and the J gene lost 5 bases, with 20 bases spanning the gap. This chain's CDR3 is CASSPVPGSQIHEQYF. The CDR3 DNA is TGTGCCAGCTCACCGGTGCCCGGGAGCCAGATCCACGAGCAGTACTTC.

The chain is built from TRBV5-1 and TRBJ2-3, with 14 bases that match TRBD2. This CDR3 has 17 residues. CDR1 and CDR2 from the germline V gene are SGHRS and YFSETQ. The V gene end was trimmed by 4 bases and the J gene end by 3 bases; junction bases not matched to a gene: 7. The CDR3 sequence is CASSGGGLAGGTDTQYF. CDR3 DNA sequence: TGCGCCAGCAGCGGGGGAGGACTAGCGGGAGGAACAGATACGCAGTATTTT.